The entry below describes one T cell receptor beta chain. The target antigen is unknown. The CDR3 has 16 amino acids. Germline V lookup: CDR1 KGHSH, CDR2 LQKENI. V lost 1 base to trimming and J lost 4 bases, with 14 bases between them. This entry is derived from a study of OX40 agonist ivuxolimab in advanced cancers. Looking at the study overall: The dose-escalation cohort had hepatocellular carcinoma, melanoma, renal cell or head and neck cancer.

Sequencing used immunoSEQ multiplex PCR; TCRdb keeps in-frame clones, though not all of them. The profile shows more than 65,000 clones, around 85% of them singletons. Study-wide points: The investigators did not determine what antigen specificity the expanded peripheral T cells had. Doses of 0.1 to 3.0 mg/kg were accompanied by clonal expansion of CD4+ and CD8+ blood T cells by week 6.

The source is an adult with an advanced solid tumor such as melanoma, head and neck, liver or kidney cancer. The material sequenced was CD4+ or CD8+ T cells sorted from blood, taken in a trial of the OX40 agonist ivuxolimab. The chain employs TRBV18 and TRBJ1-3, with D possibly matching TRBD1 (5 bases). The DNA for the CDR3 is TGTGCCAGCTCACCACAGTCAAGGAGGGACGGAAACACCATATATTTT. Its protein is CASSPQSRRDGNTIYF.